These 10 T cell receptor beta chains were all obtained from the same sample, sequenced in a study of molecular identifiers for immune sequencing clone quantification. MiXCR, run by TCRdb on the PCR reads, gives a single entry per CDR3 protein. The table has some 680,000 distinct CDR3 sequences, 25% seen once. Sequencing was carried out using naive CD8+ T cells from blood, with Jurkat cell RNA spiked in. The subset here: FACS-sorted CD8+CD4-CCR7+CD45RA+ naive T cells. The source is a human donor in good health. Some libraries in this study had Jurkat cell RNA spiked in.

This clonotype was counted ten times or more. CDR3 sequence: CASTGSPRDTQYF. The CDR3 DNA reads as TGTGCCAGCACGGGTTCTCCAAGAGATACGCAGTATTTT. The rearrangement links TRBV7-9 to TRBJ2-3; D call uncertain. The CDR3 has 13 residues. Germline CDR1 reads SEHNR; CDR2 reads FQNEAQ (reference sequence). Trimming took 7 bases from V and 5 from J, leaving 13 bases between them.

This clonotype showed up many times. The chain has TRBV29-1 and TRBJ2-5; D assignment may be TRBD1 or TRBD2 (5 bases each). Trimming stripped 0 bases from V and 1 base from J, with 12 bases between. This CDR3 comprises 15 residues. Germline loops: CDR1 SQVTM, CDR2 ANQGSEA. The chain's CDR3 is CSVEDRGVSQETQYF. CDR3 DNA sequence: TGCAGCGTTGAAGATCGAGGGGTCTCCCAAGAGACCCAGTACTTC.

This clonotype turned up a few times. The V call is TRBV20-1, the J call TRBJ2-7; the D gene is possibly TRBD2 (5 bases). CDR3 size: 19 residues. Trimming cost V 6 bases and J 0 bases, with 30 bases left between them. Germline V gives CDR1 DFQATT, CDR2 SNEGSKA (reference sequence). This chain's CDR3 is CSATEGLLLTGKDSYEQYF. In DNA, the CDR3 is TGCAGTGCCACCGAGGGCCTACTTTTAACGGGAAAAGACTCCTACGAGCAGTACTTC.

This clonotype was counted only a few times. This sequence joins TRBV6-2 or TRBV6-3 and TRBJ2-1, with D perhaps TRBD2 (6 bases). V dropped 4 bases and J dropped 16 bases, with 38 bases sitting between them. The CDR3 has 19 residues. CDR1 is MNHEY and CDR2 is SVGEGT in the germline V gene. This chain's CDR3 is CASSLQTGTLTTLTRSYFF. The CDR3 nucleotides are TGTGCCAGCAGTTTGCAAACCGGGACCCTTACGACCCTGACTAGGTCTTACTTCTTC.

To note about this clonotype: A much more abundant neighbour one base away suggests this may be a read error. The chain carries TRBV24-1 and TRBJ2-3; 7 nucleotides line up with TRBD1. Germline V gives CDR1 KGHDR, CDR2 SFDVKD. This CDR3 has 17 amino acids. The CDR3 sequence: CATSDEQGGSSTNTQYF. Written as DNA, the CDR3 is TGTGCCACCAGTGATGAGCAAGGGGGCTCTAGCACAAATACGCAGTATTTT.

Remarks on this clonotype: A much larger clonotype is one base distant, so this may be a read error. The genes are TRBV29-1 and TRBJ2-1, with 7 bases lining up with TRBD1. With 1 base clipped from V and 5 bases from J, the junction kept 8 bases outside the gene matches. Germline CDR1 is SQVTM and CDR2 is ANQGSEA. The CDR3 runs 15 residues. The CDR3 here is CSVEGLRTGDNEQFF. The CDR3 DNA reads TGCAGCGTTGAAGGTCTTAGAACAGGGGACAATGAGCAGTTCTTC.

The J gene is TRBJ2-3, the V gene TRBV6-2 or TRBV6-3, with TRBD2 matching over 11 bases. Losses at the gene ends were 4 bases for V and 6 bases for J; bases not matched to a gene: 3. CDR1 is MNHEY, CDR2 SVGEGT, per germline. The CDR3 totals 14 residues. The CDR3 DNA sequence: TGTGCCAGCAGTTTAGCGGGGGGGTTTGATACGCAGTATTTT. Its protein is CASSLAGGFDTQYF.

This chain uses TRBV27 with TRBJ2-2; D ambiguous. Deletions cut 3 bases from V and 4 bases from J, with 9 bases between. Germline V gene sequence: CDR1 MNHEY, CDR2 SMNVEV (reference sequence). The CDR3 is 14 amino acids. CDR3 sequence (DNA): TGTGCCAGCAGTTTTGGGGAAGGCACCGGGGAGCTGTTTTTT. Protein product: CASSFGEGTGELFF.

This chain links TRBV7-9 with TRBJ1-6; D is unclear. The CDR3 runs 15 residues. Trimming took 7 bases from V and 8 from J, leaving 18 bases between them. Looked up from germline, CDR1 is SEHNR and CDR2 is FQNEAQ (reference sequence). The CDR3, as DNA: TGTGCCAGCAATGACCGGGATTTTTATGATTCACCCCTCCACTTT. Encoded protein: CASNDRDFYDSPLHF. The full variable domain, with the rest looked up from reference TRBV7-9 and TRBJ1-6, is DTGVSQNPRHKITKRGQNVTFRCDPISEHNRLYWYRQTLGQGPEFLTYFQNEAQLEKSRLLSDRFSAERPKGSFSTLEIQRTEQGDSAMYLCASNDRDFYDSPLHFGNGTRLTVT.

The chain uses TRBV19 and TRBJ2-1, with TRBD2 identical over 10 bases. This CDR3 has 16 residues. Unmatched junction bases numbered 10, after V lost 7 bases and J lost 4 bases. Germline loops: CDR1 LNHDA, CDR2 SQIVND (reference sequence). The CDR3 DNA reads as TGTGCCAGTATCTCCTATAGCGGGGGGCTATACAATGAGCAGTTCTTC. Residues: CASISYSGGLYNEQFF.